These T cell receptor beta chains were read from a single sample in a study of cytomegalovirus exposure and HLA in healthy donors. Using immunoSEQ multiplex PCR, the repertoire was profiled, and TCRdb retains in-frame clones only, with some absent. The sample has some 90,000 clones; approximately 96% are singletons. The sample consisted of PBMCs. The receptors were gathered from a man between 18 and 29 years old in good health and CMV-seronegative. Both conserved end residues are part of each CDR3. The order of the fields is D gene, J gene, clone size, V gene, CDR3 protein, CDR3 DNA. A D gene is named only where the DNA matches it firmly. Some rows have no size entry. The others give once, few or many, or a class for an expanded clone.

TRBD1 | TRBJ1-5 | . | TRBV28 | CASSSGGKSNQPQHF | TGTGCCAGCAGTTCAGGGGGTAAGAGCAATCAGCCCCAGCATTTT
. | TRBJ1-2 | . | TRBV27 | CASSLVSGANYGYTF | TGTGCCAGCAGTTTAGTTTCAGGGGCTAACTATGGCTACACCTTC
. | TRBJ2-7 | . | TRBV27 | CASSLSTAGRQQYF | TGTGCCAGCAGTTTATCTACGGCAGGTCGGCAGCAGTACTTC
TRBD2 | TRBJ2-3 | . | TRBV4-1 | CASSQGAGAGDTQYF | TGCGCCAGCAGCCAAGGGGCGGGAGCGGGGGATACGCAGTATTTT
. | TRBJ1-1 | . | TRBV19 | CASSQDRPTEAFF | TGTGCCAGTAGTCAGGACAGACCCACTGAAGCTTTCTTT
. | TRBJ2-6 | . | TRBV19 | CASLTGRSGANVLTF | TGTGCCAGCCTTACAGGTCGTTCTGGGGCCAACGTCCTGACTTTC
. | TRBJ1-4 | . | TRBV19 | CASSIESGRGDEKLFF | TGTGCCAGTAGTATAGAATCGGGTCGAGGAGATGAAAAACTGTTTTTT
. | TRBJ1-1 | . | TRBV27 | CASSPSMWGPEAFF | TGTGCCAGCAGCCCCTCGATGTGGGGCCCCGAAGCTTTCTTT
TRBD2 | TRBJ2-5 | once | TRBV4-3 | CASSPLRGGQETQYF | TGCGCCAGCAGCCCCTTGCGGGGGGGCCAAGAGACCCAGTACTTC
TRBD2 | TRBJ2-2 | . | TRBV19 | CASSIRTSGGNTGELFF | TGTGCCAGTAGTATAAGGACTAGCGGGGGGAACACCGGGGAGCTGTTTTTT
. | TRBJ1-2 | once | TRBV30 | CAWSRQSYGYTF | TGTGCCTGGAGCCGACAGAGCTATGGCTACACCTTC
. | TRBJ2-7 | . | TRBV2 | CASSLSLGGYEQYF | TGTGCCAGCAGTCTCTCCCTAGGAGGCTACGAGCAGTACTTC